This T cell receptor beta chain was captured in a study of identifying expanded T cells in peripheral blood. Study results and limitations: Approximately 2-week clone count variance significantly increased as total template count grew.

Comment on this clone: Its matching antigen is unknown.

The assay was immunoSEQ multiplex PCR, and TCRdb's table has in-frame clones only and misses some. Among around 100,000 clones listed, 80% to 90% were seen once. The sample consisted of blood. The TCR was taken from a person between 18 and 75 years old in good health.

The CDR3 reads CSVPRDNHRELFF. Written as DNA, the CDR3 is TGCAGCGTCCCCCGGGACAACCACCGGGAGCTGTTTTTT. The rearrangement joins TRBV29-1 to TRBJ2-2, with a tentative D call TRBD1 (6 bases). There are 13 residues in the CDR3. Trimming removed 6 bases at V and 9 bases at J, with 17 bases between. Germline V gives CDR1 SQVTM, CDR2 ANQGSEA.